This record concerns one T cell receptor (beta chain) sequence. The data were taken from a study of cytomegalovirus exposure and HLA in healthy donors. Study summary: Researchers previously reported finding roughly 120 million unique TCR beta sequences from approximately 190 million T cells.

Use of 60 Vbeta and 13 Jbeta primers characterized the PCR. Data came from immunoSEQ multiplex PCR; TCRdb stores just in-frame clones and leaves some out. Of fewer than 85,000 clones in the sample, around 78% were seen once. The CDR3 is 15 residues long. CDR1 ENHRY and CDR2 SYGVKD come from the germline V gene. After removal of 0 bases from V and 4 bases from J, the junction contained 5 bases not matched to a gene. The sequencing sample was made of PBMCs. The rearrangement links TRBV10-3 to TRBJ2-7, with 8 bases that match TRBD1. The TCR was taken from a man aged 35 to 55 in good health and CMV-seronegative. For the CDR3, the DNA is TGTGCCATCAGTGAGTCGGGACAGGCTCTGTACGAGCAGTACTTC. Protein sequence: CAISESGQALYEQYF.